This TCR beta chain derives from a study of cytomegalovirus exposure and HLA in healthy donors. At collection, donors were nominally healthy, but unrecorded immune exposures were probable. PCR was performed using 60 Vbeta and 13 Jbeta primers. Profiling relied on immunoSEQ multiplex PCR, and the TCRdb table lists in-frame clones only, not all of them. The table includes approximately 200,000 clones, 70% to 85% detected once. The V gene's germline CDR1 is SNHLY and CDR2 FYNNEI. Trimming cost V 5 bases and J 5 bases; bases outside gene matches: 8. The CDR3 length is 15 residues. V and J are TRBV2 and TRBJ2-2; 7 nucleotides match TRBD2. Material for sequencing was PBMCs. The TCR originated in a young woman in good health and CMV-seropositive. The CDR3 sequence: CASSIMAGDTGELFF. The CDR3 DNA reads as TGTGCCAGCAGTATCATGGCGGGGGATACCGGGGAGCTGTTTTTT.